This entry is about one TCR beta chain. The source of the sample is a study of cytomegalovirus exposure and HLA in healthy donors. PCR was performed using 60 Vbeta and 13 Jbeta primers. Clones were read by immunoSEQ multiplex PCR, and TCRdb kept only the in-frame ones, dropping some. The sample has over 65,000 clones, 70% to 80% seen once. The CDR3 has 13 amino acids. Germline V gives CDR1 SGHRS, CDR2 YFSETQ. V lost 6 bases, J lost 0 bases, and 0 bases stayed unmatched. Sequencing input: PBMCs. This TCR was recovered from a man aged 50-60 years in good health and CMV-seronegative. This chain links TRBV5-1 with TRBJ2-1; TRBD1 matches 7 bases. CDR3 region: CASKGASYNEQFF. The CDR3 DNA sequence: TGCGCCAGCAAGGGGGCCTCCTACAATGAGCAGTTCTTC.